What follows describes a single T cell receptor (beta chain). The repertoire was sequenced with immunoSEQ multiplex PCR; TCRdb's copy has only in-frame clones and lacks some. The repertoire includes 150,000 or so clones, approximately 87% of them detected once, and just over 9% sits in the top ten. The V gene's germline CDR1 is SGHRS and CDR2 YFSETQ. V shed 4 bases, J shed 1 base, and the junction held 12 bases outside the gene matches. CDR3 size: 17 residues. This record belongs to a study of T cell responses to AZD1222 COVID-19 vaccine. The sample consisted of peripheral blood, taken 28 days after the second AZD1222 dose. This receptor was obtained from an adult who received the AZD1222 COVID-19 vaccine. The chain combines TRBV5-1 with TRBJ1-1; 8 bases are shared with TRBD1. This chain's CDR3 is CASSTNGQGSRNTEAFF. In nucleotides, the CDR3 is TGCGCCAGCAGCACGAACGGACAGGGAAGTAGGAACACTGAAGCTTTCTTT.